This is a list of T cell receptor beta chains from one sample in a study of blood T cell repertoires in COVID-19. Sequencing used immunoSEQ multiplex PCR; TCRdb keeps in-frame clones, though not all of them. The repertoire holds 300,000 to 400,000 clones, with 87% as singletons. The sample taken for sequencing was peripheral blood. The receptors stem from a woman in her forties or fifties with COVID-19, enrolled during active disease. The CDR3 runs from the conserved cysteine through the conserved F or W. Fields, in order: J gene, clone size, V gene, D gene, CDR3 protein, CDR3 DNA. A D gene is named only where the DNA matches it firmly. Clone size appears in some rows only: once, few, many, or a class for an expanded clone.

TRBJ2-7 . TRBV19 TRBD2 CASSIRPIGGYEQYF TGTGCCAGTAGTATACGGCCTATCGGGGGGTACGAGCAGTACTTC
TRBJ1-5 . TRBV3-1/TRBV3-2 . CASSQTGIKGQPQHF TGTGCCAGCAGCCAAACAGGCATAAAGGGACAGCCCCAGCATTTT
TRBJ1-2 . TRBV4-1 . CASSLDRLGYGYTF TGCGCCAGCAGCCTCGACAGGTTAGGGTATGGCTACACCTTC
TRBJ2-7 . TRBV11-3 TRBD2 CASSVQSGRAEQYF TGTGCCAGCAGCGTGCAATCCGGGAGGGCCGAGCAGTACTTC
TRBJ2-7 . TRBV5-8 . CASSWTEDPSYEQYF TGTGCCAGCAGCTGGACGGAGGACCCCTCCTACGAGCAGTACTTC
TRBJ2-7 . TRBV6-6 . CASRGEGRSYEQYF TGTGCCAGCCGAGGTGAGGGCAGATCCTACGAGCAGTACTTC
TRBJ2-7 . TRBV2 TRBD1 CASSDPRDRFSYEQYF TGTGCCAGCAGTGACCCTAGGGACAGGTTTTCCTACGAGCAGTACTTC
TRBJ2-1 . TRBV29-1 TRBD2 CSAGLGMYNEQFF TGCAGCGCAGGACTAGGGATGTACAATGAGCAGTTCTTC
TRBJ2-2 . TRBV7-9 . CASSLARQGRTGELFF TGTGCCAGCAGCTTAGCGCGGCAGGGTCGTACCGGGGAGCTGTTTTTT
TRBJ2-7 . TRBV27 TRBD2 CASSYSGTREQYF TGTGCCAGCAGTTATAGCGGGACGCGTGAGCAGTACTTC
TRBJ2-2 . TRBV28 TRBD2 CASSLGGRNTGELFF TGTGCCAGCAGTTTAGGCGGGAGGAACACCGGGGAGCTGTTTTTT
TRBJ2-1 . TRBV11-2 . CASGQSGNEQFF TGTGCCAGCGGTCAATCGGGGAATGAGCAGTTCTTC
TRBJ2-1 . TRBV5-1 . CASSPGQSNNEQFF TGCGCCAGCAGCCCCGGACAGTCTAACAATGAGCAGTTCTTC
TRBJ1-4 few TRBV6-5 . CASSYSSTGGDEKLFF TGTGCCAGCAGTTACTCGTCTACAGGCGGCGATGAAAAACTGTTTTTT
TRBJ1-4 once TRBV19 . CASSGEQGLGEKLFF TGTGCCAGTAGCGGGGAACAGGGTCTAGGGGAAAAACTGTTTTTT
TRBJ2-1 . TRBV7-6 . CASSLAATGANEQFF TGTGCCAGCAGCTTAGCGGCGACTGGGGCGAATGAGCAGTTCTTC